One and the same sample provided the 14 T cell receptor beta chains below, sequenced in a study of post-analysis software for immune sequencing data. Findings and caveats of the study: Elevated frequency relative to controls characterized four or five TRBV segments in patients, TRBV5-6, TRBV5-1 and TRBV20-1 among them.

TCR beta libraries were prepared from cDNA with unique molecular identifiers. TCRdb re-called the PCR reads through MiXCR, storing one row per CDR3 protein. Found here are roughly 800,000 distinct CDR3 sequences, approximately 53% of them singletons; the top ten hold approximately 4.4%. No antigens are known for them. The sequencing input was blood. These receptors originate from a girl under 18 with multiple sclerosis.

The V gene is TRBV20-1, the J gene TRBJ2-4; 7 bases are shared with TRBD2. Matching the DNA end better, TRBJ2-5 makes the J call doubtful. Germline V gene data show CDR1 as DFQATT and CDR2 as SNEGSKA (reference sequence). The CDR3 has 14 residues. CDR3 DNA sequence: TGCAGTGCTAGACCCAATGGGGGGGAAGAGACCCAGTACTTC. It is translated as CSARPNGGEETQYF.

This chain connects TRBV7-9 to TRBJ2-7; 8 bases are a match to TRBD1. V dropped 5 bases and J dropped 3; count of bases not matched to a gene: 9. The CDR3 totals 15 residues. Germline V gene sequence: CDR1 SEHNR, CDR2 FQNEAQ (reference sequence). CDR3 sequence (DNA): TGTGCCAGCAGCCACGGGACAGGTTTTCTCTACGAGCAGTACTTC. Protein: CASSHGTGFLYEQYF.

The chain uses TRBV4-1 and TRBJ2-5, with a tentative D call TRBD1 (5 bases). V was shortened by 2 bases and J by 11 bases, with 18 bases between the two germline ends. The V gene's germline CDR1 is MGHRA and CDR2 YSYEKL. This CDR3 region has 14 residues. The DNA of the CDR3 is TGCGCCAGCAGCCAATTCTCCGACAGACCGGAGCAGTACTTC. This translates into CASSQFSDRPEQYF.

The rearrangement joins TRBV6-1 to TRBJ2-6; possible D gene TRBD1, 6 bases. Germline CDR1 reads MNHNS; CDR2 reads SASEGT. The V end was cut by 2 bases, the J end by 0 bases, with 17 bases between. The CDR3 runs 19 residues. The CDR3 reads CASSERDIRGNSGANVLTF. CDR3 sequence (DNA): TGTGCCAGCAGTGAAAGGGACATAAGGGGCAACTCTGGGGCCAACGTCCTGACTTTC.

This clonotype has more than one count but fewer than ten. The gene calls are TRBV12-3 or TRBV12-4 and TRBJ1-2; D not resolved. V lost 3 bases, J lost 4 bases, and 6 bases lay in between. The CDR3 extends over 12 amino acids. CDR3 sequence: CASSFPSYGYTF. CDR3 sequence (DNA): TGTGCCAGCAGTTTCCCCAGCTATGGCTACACCTTC.

V and J are TRBV20-1 and TRBJ2-5, with 9 positions matching TRBD1. The CDR3 sequence is 15 residues long. The germline V gene encodes CDR1 DFQATT and CDR2 SNEGSKA (reference sequence). Losses at the gene ends were 5 bases for V and 5 bases for J; bases not matched to a gene: 12. Written as DNA, the CDR3 is TGCAGTGCTCCCCCCCGGGACAGGGTAGTGGAGACCCAGTACTTC. This translates into CSAPPRDRVVETQYF.

Points on this clonotype: One end of the junction is discordant with germline, which a read error may explain. The chain recombines TRBV6-4 with TRBJ2-1, with 9 positions matching TRBD2. The germline gives CDR1 MRHNA, CDR2 SNTAGT. This CDR3 has 16 amino acids. CDR3 loop: CASSDGFSGGSNKQFF. Written as DNA, the CDR3 is TGTGCCAGCAGTGATGGGTTCAGCGGGGGGTCCAATAAGCAGTTCTTC.

The rearrangement joins TRBV18 to TRBJ1-2; 7 nucleotides match TRBD1. CDR1 is KGHSH, CDR2 LQKENI, per germline. After removal of 0 bases from V and 5 bases from J, the junction contained 6 bases not matched to a gene. This CDR3 region has 15 residues. The CDR3 loop reads CASSPPGQKYYGYTF. The CDR3 DNA follows: TGTGCCAGCTCACCACCGGGACAGAAATATTATGGCTACACCTTC. Variable domain in full (rest from reference TRBV18 and TRBJ1-2): NAGVMQNPRHLVRRRGQEARLRCSPMKGHSHVYWYRQLPEEGLKFMVYLQKENIIDESGMPKERFSAEFPKEGPSILRIQQVVRGDSAAYFCASSPPGQKYYGYTFGSGTRLTVV.

The chain uses TRBV25-1 and TRBJ2-5; TRBD1 agrees at 9 bases. The closer fit of TRBJ2-7 to the DNA end suggests the J call may be wrong. Germline assignment: CDR1 MGHDK and CDR2 SYGVNS. The CDR3 has 15 residues. The CDR3 spells CASSDSGTGSGEQYF. The DNA of the CDR3 is TGTGCCAGCAGTGACTCCGGGACAGGGTCCGGCGAGCAGTACTTC.

This clonotype was counted only a few times. This CDR3 is CASSDSAGGGSTQYF. The DNA for the CDR3 is TGTGCCAGCAGTGACTCTGCGGGAGGGGGATCTACGCAGTATTTT. This chain uses TRBV6-4 with TRBJ2-3; TRBD2 aligns across 9 bases. The length of the CDR3 is 15 residues. Trimming took 0 bases from V and 8 from J; bases not matched to a gene: 6. Germline V lookup: CDR1 MRHNA, CDR2 SNTAGT.

The rearrangement links TRBV2 to TRBJ1-5; a possible D gene is TRBD1 (5 bases). There are 14 residues in the CDR3. Trimming removed 5 bases from V and 4 bases from J, with 12 bases in between. Germline assignment: CDR1 SNHLY and CDR2 FYNNEI. The CDR3 DNA is TGTGCCAGCAGTAGGGACGGAGAGAATCAGCCCCAGCATTTT. Amino acids: CASSRDGENQPQHF.

This rearrangement joins TRBV20-1 to TRBJ2-1; D is ambiguous. Germline V gives CDR1 DFQATT, CDR2 SNEGSKA (reference sequence). Between the trimmed V and J ends, which lost 0 bases and 6 bases, there was a span of 6 bases. There are 12 residues in the CDR3. CDR3 residues: CSARDRFNEQFF. The CDR3 DNA reads TGCAGTGCTAGAGACCGTTTCAATGAGCAGTTCTTC.

V usage is TRBV12-5 and J usage is TRBJ2-7; D is unclear. The CDR3 spans 16 residues. The germline V gene encodes CDR1 LGHNT and CDR2 FRNRAP. V gave up 1 base and J gave up 3 bases, with 16 bases separating them. Here the CDR3 DNA reads TGTGCTAGTGGTTTGGCCTTAGGGCTAGAATTCTACGAGCAGTACTTC. Its protein product is CASGLALGLEFYEQYF.

This clonotype was detected only a few times. The chain combines TRBV12-3 or TRBV12-4 with TRBJ2-5; D is unresolved. The V and J ends lost 6 bases and 0 bases respectively, with 11 bases between them. The CDR3 has 14 amino acids. In DNA form, the CDR3 reads TGTGCCAGCAGCCCGCGCCGGTACCAAGAGACCCAGTACTTC. Encoded protein: CASSPRRYQETQYF.